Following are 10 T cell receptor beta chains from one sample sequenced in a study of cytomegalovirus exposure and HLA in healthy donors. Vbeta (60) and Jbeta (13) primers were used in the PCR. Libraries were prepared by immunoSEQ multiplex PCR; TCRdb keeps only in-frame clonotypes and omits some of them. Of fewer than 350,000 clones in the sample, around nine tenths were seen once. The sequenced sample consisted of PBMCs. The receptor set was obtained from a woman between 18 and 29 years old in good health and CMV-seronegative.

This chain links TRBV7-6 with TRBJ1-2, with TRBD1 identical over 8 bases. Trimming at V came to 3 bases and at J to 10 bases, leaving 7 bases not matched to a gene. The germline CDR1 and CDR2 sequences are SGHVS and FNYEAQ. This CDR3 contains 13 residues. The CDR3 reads CASSFRTGQDYTF. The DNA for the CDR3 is TGTGCCAGCAGCTTCCGGACAGGGCAGGACTACACCTTC.

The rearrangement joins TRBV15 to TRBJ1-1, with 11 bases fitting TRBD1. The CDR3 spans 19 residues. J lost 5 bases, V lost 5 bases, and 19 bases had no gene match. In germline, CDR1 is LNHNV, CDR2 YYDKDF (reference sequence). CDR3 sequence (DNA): TGTGCCACCAGCGAGGGGCCGAAAGGGGACAGGGGGAAGGTAACTGAAGCTTTCTTT. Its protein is CATSEGPKGDRGKVTEAFF.

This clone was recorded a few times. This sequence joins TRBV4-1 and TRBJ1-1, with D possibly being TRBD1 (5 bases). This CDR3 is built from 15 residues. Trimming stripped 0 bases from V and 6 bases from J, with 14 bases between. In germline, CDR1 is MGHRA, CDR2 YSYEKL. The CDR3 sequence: CASSQDGLGVAEAFF. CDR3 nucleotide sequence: TGCGCCAGCAGCCAAGATGGTTTAGGGGTGGCTGAAGCTTTCTTT.

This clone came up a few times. CDR3 sequence (DNA): TGTGCCAGCAGCTCAGGACTAGCTTGGGAGTTCTTC. Translation: CASSSGLAWEFF. The chain combines TRBV16 with TRBJ2-1, with 8 bases matching TRBD2. V was clipped by 5 bases and J by 14 bases; unmatched bases: 8. Germline loops: CDR1 KGHSY, CDR2 FQNENV. The CDR3 contains 12 residues.

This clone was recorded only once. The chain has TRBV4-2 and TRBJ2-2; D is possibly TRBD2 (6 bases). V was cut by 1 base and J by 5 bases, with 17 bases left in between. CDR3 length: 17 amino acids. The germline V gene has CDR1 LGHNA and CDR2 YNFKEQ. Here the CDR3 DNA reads TGTGCCAGCAGCCAAGCAGGGACTTTCTCCACGACCGGGGAGCTGTTTTTT. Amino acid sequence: CASSQAGTFSTTGELFF.

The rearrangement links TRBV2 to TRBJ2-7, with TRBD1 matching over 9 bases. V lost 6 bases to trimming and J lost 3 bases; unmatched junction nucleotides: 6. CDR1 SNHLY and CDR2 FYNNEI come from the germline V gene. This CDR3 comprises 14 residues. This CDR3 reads CASSNRTGDYEQYF. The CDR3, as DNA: TGTGCCAGCAGCAATCGGACAGGGGACTACGAGCAGTACTTC.

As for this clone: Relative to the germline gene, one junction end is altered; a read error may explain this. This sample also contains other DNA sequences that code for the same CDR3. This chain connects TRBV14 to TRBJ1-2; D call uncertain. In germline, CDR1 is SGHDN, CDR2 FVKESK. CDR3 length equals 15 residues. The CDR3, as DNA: TGTGCCAGCAGCCAAAGAGCGACGGCTAACTATGGTTACACCTTC. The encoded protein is CASSQRATANYGYTF.

The CDR3 coding sequence is TGTGCCAGCAGCGTAGGAGAGGGGACTAGCGGGGGGGCTTACATGGAGACCCAGTACTTC. Residues: CASSVGEGTSGGAYMETQYF. The rearrangement uses TRBV9 and TRBJ2-5; 16 bases line up with TRBD2. Germline loops: CDR1 SGDLS, CDR2 YYNGEE. The CDR3 is made up of 20 amino acids. Germline trimming cut 0 bases from V and 5 bases from J; bases unmatched to any gene: 13.

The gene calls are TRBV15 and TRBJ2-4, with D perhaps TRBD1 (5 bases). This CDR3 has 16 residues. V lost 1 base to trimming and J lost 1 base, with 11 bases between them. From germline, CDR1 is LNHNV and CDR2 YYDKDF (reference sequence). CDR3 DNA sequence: TGTGCCACCAGCAGAGGGTTACAGGTGGCCAAAAACATTCAGTACTTC. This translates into CATSRGLQVAKNIQYF.

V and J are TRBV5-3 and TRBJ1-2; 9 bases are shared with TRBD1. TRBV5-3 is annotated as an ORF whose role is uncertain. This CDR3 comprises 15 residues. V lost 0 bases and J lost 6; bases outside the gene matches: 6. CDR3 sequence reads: CARSLGGQGLDGYTF. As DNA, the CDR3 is TGTGCCAGAAGCTTGGGGGGACAGGGACTAGATGGCTACACCTTC.